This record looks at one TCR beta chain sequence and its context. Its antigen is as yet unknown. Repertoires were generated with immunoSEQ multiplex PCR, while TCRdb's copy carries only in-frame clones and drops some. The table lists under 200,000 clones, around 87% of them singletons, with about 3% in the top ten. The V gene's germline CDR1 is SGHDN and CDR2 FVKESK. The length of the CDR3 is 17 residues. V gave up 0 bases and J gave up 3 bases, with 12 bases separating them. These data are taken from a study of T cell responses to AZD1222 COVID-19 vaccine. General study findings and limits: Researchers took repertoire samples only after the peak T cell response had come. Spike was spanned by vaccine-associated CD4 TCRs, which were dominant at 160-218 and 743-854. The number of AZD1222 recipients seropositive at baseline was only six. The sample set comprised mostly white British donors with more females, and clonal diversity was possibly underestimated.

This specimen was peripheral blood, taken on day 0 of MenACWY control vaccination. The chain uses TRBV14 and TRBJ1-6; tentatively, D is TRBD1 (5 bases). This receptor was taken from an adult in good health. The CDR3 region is CASSQDMGPLYNSPLHF. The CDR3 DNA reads TGTGCCAGCAGCCAAGATATGGGACCCCTCTATAATTCACCCCTCCACTTT.